This T cell receptor (beta chain) was profiled in a study of memory CD4+ T cells and cytomegalovirus serostatus. Overall study findings and caveats: About two fifths of the roughly 160 known CMV-associated TCRbeta sequences appeared in CD4+ memory.

Assay: immunoSEQ multiplex PCR; the TCRdb copy retains only in-frame clones and omits some. The sample has around 60,000 clones, around 82% seen once. Comment on this clone: Its antigen is undetermined.

Losses at the gene ends were 4 bases for V and 5 bases for J; bases not matched to a gene: 5. The CDR3 sequence is 14 residues long. Per germline, CDR1 SGHKS and CDR2 YYEKEE (reference sequence). The sort gate was single viable CD3+CD4+CD8-CD45RO+ cells for memory CD4+ T cells. Input material: memory CD4+ T cells from blood. This sequence joins TRBV5-5 and TRBJ1-2; 10 bases match TRBD1. The source is an adult in good health and CMV-seronegative. Some clones in this sample may be carry-over from other donors' samples. In DNA form, the CDR3 reads TGTGCCAGCAGCGTCGGACAGGGGGGATATGGCTACACCTTC. Protein: CASSVGQGGYGYTF.